This T cell receptor (beta chain) was sequenced in a study of patients and donors after allogeneic stem cell transplantation. Germline-derived CDR1 and CDR2 are MNHEY and SMNVEV (reference sequence). The CDR3 consists of 12 residues. Trimming stripped 4 bases from V and 16 bases from J, with 17 bases between. MiXCR, run by TCRdb on the RT-PCR reads, gives a single entry per CDR3 protein. The sample has over 150,000 distinct CDR3 sequences, approximately 30% seen once. This sequence joins TRBV27 and TRBJ2-1; TRBD2 might be the D (5 bases). The sequenced material came from blood, either unsorted or a sorted T cell fraction (not recorded which). The TCR was taken from a human donor who was either an allogeneic HSCT recipient or a stem cell or donor lymphocyte infusion donor (not recorded which). It is not recorded whose cells these are; they may come from a transplant donor. The CDR3 sequence: CASSSASKGDFF. The CDR3 coding sequence is TGTGCCAGCAGTTCCGCTAGCAAAGGAGACTTCTTC.